The next 14 T cell receptor beta chains were all read from a single sample in a study of a mutant IDH1 vaccine in newly diagnosed glioma (dated by TCRdb to about 2021). Their cognate antigens are unknown. The library relied on the immunoSEQ multiplex PCR assay. Entries here come from immuneACCESS through TCRdb and include only in-frame sequences with V and J called. Some clones fail to appear in such tables; in the studies checked, an unresolved V gene covers under half of the shortfall, and the cause of the remainder is unknown. The sample data list approximately 60,000 clones, and about 86% of these were observed just once. The ten biggest clones cover more than 1.5% of the sample. The time point label on this specimen signifies: week 35, safety follow-up. Each vaccine dose, consisting of 300 ug of a 20-mer mutant IDH1 peptide in Montanide, was administered subcutaneously with topical imiquimod.

Specimen: PBMCs, collected from a glioma patient whose treatment included an IDH1 peptide vaccine. These receptors were taken from a middle-aged man with glioma.

DNA of the CDR3: TGTGCCAGCTTGGGTTGGCAGAACACTGAAGCTTTCTTT. This translates into CASLGWQNTEAFF. This chain links TRBV28 with TRBJ1-1, with D uncertain. CDR3 length: 13 residues. Germline CDR1 is MDHEN and CDR2 is SYDVKM. The germline V and J ends were trimmed by 8 bases and 1 base, with 11 bases remaining between them.

For this clone: At one end the junction does not follow the germline gene, possibly because of a read error. The chain's CDR3 is CASSDQRGLAGPRDF. In DNA form, the CDR3 reads TGCGCCAGCAGTGACCAGAGAGGGCTAGCGGGTCCCCGGGACTTC. This chain joins TRBV10-2 and TRBJ2-7; TRBD2 matches at 8 bases. CDR3 length: 15 residues. Germline lookup yields CDR1 WSHSY and CDR2 SAAADI.

The rearrangement uses TRBV2 and TRBJ2-7, with a possible D match to TRBD1 (6 bases). Deletions cut 6 bases from V and 10 bases from J, with 22 bases between. The CDR3 spans 14 residues. The germline V gene encodes CDR1 SNHLY and CDR2 FYNNEI. CDR3 sequence reads: CASRDSLTGSRQYF. CDR3 nucleotide sequence: TGTGCCAGCAGGGATTCTCTAACAGGGTCTCGACAGTACTTC.

This chain connects TRBV27 to TRBJ2-1; D is possibly TRBD2 (6 bases). Germline V CDR1 and CDR2: MNHEY, SMNVEV (reference sequence). The CDR3 extends over 12 amino acids. Trimming removed 3 bases from V and 8 bases from J, with 8 bases in between. The CDR3 region is CASSLGGHEQFF. In nucleotides, the CDR3 is TGTGCCAGCAGTTTGGGGGGTCATGAGCAGTTCTTC.

This chain joins TRBV4-2 and TRBJ1-1; D not certain. The CDR3 contains 15 residues. Germline CDR1 reads LGHNA; CDR2 reads YNFKEQ. Trimming shortened V by 0 bases and J by 3 bases, and 11 bases separated the two germline ends. In nucleotides, the CDR3 is TGTGCCAGCAGCCAAGAGGACCTTACCGACACTGAAGCTTTCTTT. Translated, it gives CASSQEDLTDTEAFF.

The V gene is TRBV7-6, the J gene TRBJ1-1, with TRBD1 as a possible D gene (6 bases). Germline V gene data show CDR1 as SGHVS and CDR2 as FNYEAQ. The CDR3 covers 14 residues. V shed 5 bases and J shed 4 bases, with 14 bases lying between them. The CDR3 loop reads CASSPLTGSTEAFF. CDR3 bases: TGTGCCAGCAGCCCCCTTACAGGGAGCACTGAAGCTTTCTTT.

This rearrangement joins TRBV7-9 to TRBJ2-5; TRBD1 agrees at 7 bases. This CDR3 has 15 residues. Germline V gene data show CDR1 as SEHNR and CDR2 as FQNEAQ (reference sequence). After removal of 4 bases from V and 2 bases from J, the junction contained 7 bases not matched to a gene. The chain's CDR3 is CASSSGQKRQETQYF. CDR3 DNA sequence: TGTGCCAGCAGCTCGGGACAGAAAAGACAAGAGACCCAGTACTTC.

V usage is TRBV7-2 and J usage is TRBJ2-7; 10 positions agree with TRBD2. The trim removed 5 bases at V and 4 bases at J, leaving 5 bases unmatched. Germline CDR1 SGHTA, CDR2 FQGNSA. The CDR3 extends over 14 amino acids. The CDR3 DNA is TGTGCCAGCAGCCCAGCGGGAGGGCCGTACGAGCAGTACTTC. Its translation is CASSPAGGPYEQYF.

The chain uses TRBV5-1 and TRBJ2-3; no clear D gene. The germline gives CDR1 SGHRS, CDR2 YFSETQ. The CDR3 consists of 15 residues. With 1 base removed from V and 0 bases from J, the gap between germline ends came to 9 bases. CDR3 bases: TGCGCCAGCAGCTTGCCAGTCAGAAGCACAGATACGCAGTATTTT. This translates into CASSLPVRSTDTQYF.

V and J are TRBV28 and TRBJ2-7, with 7 bases fitting TRBD1. With 7 bases clipped from V and 7 bases from J, the junction kept 7 bases outside the gene matches. Germline-derived CDR1 and CDR2 are MDHEN and SYDVKM. This CDR3 contains 12 residues. The CDR3 DNA is TGTGCCAGCAACCTTCTCAGGGGGGAGCAGTACTTC. Amino acids: CASNLLRGEQYF.

J is TRBJ1-4 and V is TRBV18; TRBD1 aligns across 7 bases. The J segment lost 3 bases and the V segment lost 3 bases, leaving 1 base of the junction unmatched. Germline V gene lookup returns CDR1 KGHSH and CDR2 LQKENI. The CDR3 covers 14 residues. The CDR3 region is CASSPGTANEKLFF. Written as DNA, the CDR3 is TGTGCCAGCTCACCGGGGACAGCTAATGAAAAACTGTTTTTT.

The chain combines TRBV4-1 with TRBJ2-5; TRBD2 matches at 8 bases. The CDR3 is 14 residues long. The V and J ends lost 6 bases and 5 bases, in that order; junction bases with no gene match: 8. Germline lookup yields CDR1 MGHRA and CDR2 YSYEKL. The CDR3 region has the DNA TGCGCCAGCAGTGAGCTAGCGGGCTCTGAGACCCAGTACTTC. This sequence encodes CASSELAGSETQYF.

The table lists this clone with a count of one. The V gene is TRBV5-6, the J gene TRBJ2-5; tentative D call: TRBD2 (6 bases). The CDR3 is 16 amino acids. Trimming cost V 0 bases and J 1 base, with 13 bases left between them. Germline values: CDR1 SGHDT, CDR2 YYEEEE. This CDR3 is CASSLVPGSGQETQYF. The DNA of the CDR3 is TGTGCCAGCAGCTTGGTCCCAGGTAGCGGCCAAGAGACCCAGTACTTC. Full variable domain (remainder filled in from reference TRBV5-6 and TRBJ2-5): DAGVTQSPTHLIKTRGQQVTLRCSPKSGHDTVSWYQQALGQGPQFIFQYYEEEERQRGNFPDRFSGHQFPNYSSELNVNALLLGDSALYLCASSLVPGSGQETQYFGPGTRLLVL.

This chain uses TRBV7-7 with TRBJ2-2; possibly TRBD2 for D (6 bases). CDR3 length equals 13 residues. Trimming shortened V by 5 bases and J by 7 bases, and 11 bases separated the two germline ends. Germline assignment: CDR1 SSHAT and CDR2 FNYEAQ (reference sequence). The DNA for the CDR3 is TGTGCCAGCAGCGCGCGGGGTCGCGGGGAGCTGTTTTTT. It is translated as CASSARGRGELFF.